The sequence of this T cell receptor beta chain was determined in a study of blood T cell repertoires in COVID-19. Study-wide context: Specimens from acute and convalescent COVID-19 originated in the United States, Italy and Spain.

TCRdb's copy holds only in-frame clones and misses some; the assay was immunoSEQ multiplex PCR. The table has 140,000 to 150,000 clones, about four fifths seen once. The V end lost 3 bases, the J end lost 6 bases, and 18 bases lay between the germline ends. Germline V gives CDR1 SGHNT, CDR2 YYREEE (reference sequence). The CDR3 contains 15 residues. The chain is built from TRBV5-4 and TRBJ1-1, with a weak D call TRBD1 (6 bases). Sequences were obtained from peripheral blood. This clonotype was sampled from a human donor with acute or convalescent COVID-19. The donor label of this sample is uncertain. The CDR3 region has the DNA TGTGCCAGCAGCTATTTTACCCGACAGGATGCTGAAGCTTTCTTT. It translates to CASSYFTRQDAEAFF.